This T cell receptor beta chain is drawn from a study of HIV-infected patients and healthy controls. Whole-study results and caveats: Healthy controls carried many MAIT alpha-chain CDR3s, while HIV+ repertoires had few.

CDR1 and CDR2 from the germline V gene are SGHTA and FQGNSA. The CDR3 sequence is 13 residues long. Trimming pared 1 base from V and 5 bases from J, leaving 8 bases between. This clonotype was seen at least ten times. What it binds is not known. Alpha and beta constant-region primers primed reverse transcription of about 0.5 ug RNA. Each of the alpha and beta chains got its own library through chain-specific third strand synthesis with indices. All rearrangements within a chain used one primer pair; cDNA molecules carried barcodes. TCRdb called the 5' RACE reads again in MiXCR, with one record for every CDR3 protein. The repertoire holds about 24,000 distinct CDR3 sequences, with approximately 7.7% as singletons. Whole blood was used without fractionation, so all unsorted peripheral T cells were included.

The sample comprised blood. The gene calls are TRBV7-2 and TRBJ1-2; the D is unclear. The origin of this receptor is an adult in good health. The CDR3, as DNA: TGTGCCAGCAGCTTAGACAGCCCTTATGGCTACACCTTC. Translated: CASSLDSPYGYTF.